This TCR beta chain was identified during a study of shared clonotypes between healthy human individuals. Naive CD8 populations comprised CD45RO-negative cells positively selected for CCR7, excluding terminally differentiated effector memory CD45RA+ cells. Here immunoSEQ multiplex PCR was the method, and the copy in TCRdb shows in-frame clones only, minus some. The sample holds roughly 2.1 million clones, about 92% seen once. The CDR3 runs 13 residues. The germline V gene has CDR1 SEHNR and CDR2 FQNEAQ (reference sequence). Trimming stripped 3 bases from V and 5 bases from J, with 11 bases between. Sequenced: naive CD8+ T cells from PBMCs. The clonotype was recovered from a man younger than 30 in good health. Some clones in this sample may be carry-over from other donors' samples. The chain is built from TRBV7-9 and TRBJ2-7; D possibly corresponds to TRBD2 (5 bases). The CDR3 DNA reads as TGTGCCAGCAGCTTGAGAGGGTCCCACGAGCAGTACTTC. Translated: CASSLRGSHEQYF.